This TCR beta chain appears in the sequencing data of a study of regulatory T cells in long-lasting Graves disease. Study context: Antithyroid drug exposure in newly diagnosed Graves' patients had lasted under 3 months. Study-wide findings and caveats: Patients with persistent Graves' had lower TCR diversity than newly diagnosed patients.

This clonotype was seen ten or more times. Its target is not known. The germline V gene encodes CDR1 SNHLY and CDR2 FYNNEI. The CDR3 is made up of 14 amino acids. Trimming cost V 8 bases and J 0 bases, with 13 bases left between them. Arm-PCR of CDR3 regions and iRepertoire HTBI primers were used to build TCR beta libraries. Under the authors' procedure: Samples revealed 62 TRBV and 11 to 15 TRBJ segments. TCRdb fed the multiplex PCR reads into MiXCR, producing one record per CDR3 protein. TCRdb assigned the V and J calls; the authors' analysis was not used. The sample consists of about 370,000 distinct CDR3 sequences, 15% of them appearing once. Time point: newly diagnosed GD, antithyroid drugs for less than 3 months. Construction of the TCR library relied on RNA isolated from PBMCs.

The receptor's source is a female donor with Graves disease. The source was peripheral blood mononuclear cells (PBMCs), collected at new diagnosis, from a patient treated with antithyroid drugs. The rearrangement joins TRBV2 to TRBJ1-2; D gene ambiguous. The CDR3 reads CASLTEKANYGYTF. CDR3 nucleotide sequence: TGTGCCAGCCTTACGGAGAAAGCTAACTATGGCTACACCTTC.